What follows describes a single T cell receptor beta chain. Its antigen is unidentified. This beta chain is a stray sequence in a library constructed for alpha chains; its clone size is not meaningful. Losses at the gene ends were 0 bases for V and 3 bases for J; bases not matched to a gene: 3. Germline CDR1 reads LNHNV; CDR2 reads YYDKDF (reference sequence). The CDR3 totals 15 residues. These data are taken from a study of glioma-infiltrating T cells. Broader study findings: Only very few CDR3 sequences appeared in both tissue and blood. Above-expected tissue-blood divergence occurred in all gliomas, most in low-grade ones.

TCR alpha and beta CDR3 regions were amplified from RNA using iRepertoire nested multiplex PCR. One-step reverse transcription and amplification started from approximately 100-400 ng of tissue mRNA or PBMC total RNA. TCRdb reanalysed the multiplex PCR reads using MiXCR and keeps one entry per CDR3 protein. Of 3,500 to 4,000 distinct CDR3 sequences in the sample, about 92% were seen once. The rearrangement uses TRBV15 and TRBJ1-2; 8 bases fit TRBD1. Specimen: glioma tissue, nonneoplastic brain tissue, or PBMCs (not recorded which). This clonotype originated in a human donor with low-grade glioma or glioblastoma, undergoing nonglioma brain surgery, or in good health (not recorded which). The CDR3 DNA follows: TGTGCCACCAGCAGAGACAGGGGGCGCGACTATGGCTACACCTTC. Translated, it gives CATSRDRGRDYGYTF. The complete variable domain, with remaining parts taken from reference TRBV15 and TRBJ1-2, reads DAMVIQNPRYQVTQFGKPVTLSCSQTLNHNVMYWYQQKSSQAPKLLFHYYDKDFNNEADTPDNFQSRRPNTSFCFLDIRSPGLGDTAMYLCATSRDRGRDYGYTFGSGTRLTVV.